This T cell receptor beta chain comes out of a study of type 1 and type 2 diabetes patients (dated by TCRdb to 2016 to 2017). Study-wide context: Eight or nine type 1 diabetes patients, a few type 2 diabetes patients and roughly six nondiabetic controls, all recruited in China, made up the cohort. Across the study, CD4+ and CD8+ T cells were positively selected from PBMCs by means of CD4 or CD8 MicroBeads on MACS columns. A total of some 19,000,000 paired-end reads were generated across the whole study. The study profiled TCRbeta repertoires by high-throughput sequencing to compare type 1 diabetes, type 2 diabetes and nondiabetic individuals. Type 2 diabetes patients were included as a disease comparison group for the type 1 diabetes patients. V gene usage was similar between approximately 20-cycle and approximately 25-cycle amplification, suggesting similar primer efficiencies and random PCR bias. TCRbeta libraries were sequenced paired-end on Illumina HiSeq 2000 or MiSeq instruments. Findings and caveats that apply to the study as a whole: The study groups were not matched for age and gender, which could bias interpretation. High diversity was shown by type 2 diabetes repertoires, and the diversity was significantly greater than that of type 1 diabetes repertoires in both CD4+ and CD8+ T cells. Only a limited number of T2D and control samples were sequenced, so some T1D-only HECs might also appear in more T2D or control samples. Type 2 diabetes patients had few highly-expanded CD4+ clones, median one, accounting for a median approximately 3.9% of reads. Type 2 diabetes and control samples had highly correlated V and J gene usage patterns, with an average between-sample correlation of approximately 0.97.

A note on this clonotype: Its cognate antigen has yet to be identified. No quality values exist for individual bases; no much larger clone is one base distant.

Sequencing was carried out with an Illumina MiSeq. Genomic DNA from sorted T cell subsets was used as template for TCRbeta CDR3 amplification. The TCRbeta CDR3 region was amplified by multiplex PCR using 30 forward and 13 reverse primers. PCR products were purified with AMPure XP beads, after which indices and adaptors were added in a second approximately 26-cycle PCR. Libraries were gel-purified using the QIAquick Gel Extraction Kit before sequencing. Regarding the original processing steps: Paired-end reads were merged using FLASH and were aligned with IgBLAST to IMGT V, D and J germline references. Reads with below 70% alignment identity to germline references were discarded, and 9.5 million to 14 million reads were retained study-wide. CDR3 boundaries, reading frame and productivity were assigned following IMGT definitions. Clones at or above 1% of reads were defined as highly-expanded clones, and diversity was measured by normalized Shannon entropy. Unpaired two-tailed t-tests were used to test group differences in Shannon entropy. TCRdb reprocessing: public reads trimmed at Q25 with fastp, clones called with MiXCR, in-frame beta chains kept. Each entry is one CDR3 protein sequence, shown with its most common DNA and genes. The V and J calls were determined by TCRdb, not by the authors. The sample table lists fewer than 350,000 distinct CDR3 sequences, 40% to 50% of them with a count of one. Together, the top ten hold roughly an eighth of the sample.

The CDR3 spans 14 residues, from the cysteine through the phenylalanine. Of the read, only the CDR3 DNA is kept; its 42 bases are in frame from base 1. The germline V gene (reference sequence) sets CDR1 to LNHNV and CDR2 to YYDKDF. All diabetic patients met standard classification criteria for type 1 or type 2 diabetes, with glucose and C-peptide assessed by WHO-recommended methods. Donors were excluded if they had other autoimmune diseases or infections within the previous four weeks. A roughly 10-milliliter sample of peripheral blood was drawn from every participant. PBMCs were isolated with LymphoPrep density separation.

The source of this sequence is a man between 18 and 29 years old with type 2 diabetes. The sample comprised peripheral blood mononuclear cells (PBMCs). In this chain, TRBV15 is recombined with TRBJ2-5, with TRBD2 tentatively as D gene (6 bases match). Gene TRBJ2-1 matches the end of the DNA better, so the J call may be wrong. Here the CDR3 is given as CATSEGLPGDEQFF. In nucleotides, the sequence is TGTGCCACCAGCGAAGGACTCCCGGGGGACGAGCAGTTCTTC.